This TCR beta chain was observed in a study of T cells in Graves' hyperthyroidism and ophthalmopathy. For the study at large: Peripheral blood was taken when the disease was first diagnosed, before any treatment began.

RNA transcripts yielded amplified TCR beta CDR3 regions. A first-round RT-PCR of the TCR CDR3 used the HTBI primer set. MiXCR, run by TCRdb on the multiplex PCR reads, gives a single entry per CDR3 protein. This table has roughly 500,000 distinct CDR3 sequences, around 22% appearing once. The V gene's germline CDR1 is GTSNPN and CDR2 SVGIG (reference sequence). The CDR3 sequence is 13 residues long. V was trimmed by 5 bases and J by 1 base, leaving 11 bases between them. The chain is built from TRBV30 and TRBJ1-1, with D uncertain. What was sequenced was blood. The receptor was derived from a woman in her 30s with Graves' ophthalmopathy. In nucleotides, the CDR3 is TGTGCCTGGGTGTGGAGAGGGAACACTGAAGCTTTCTTT. Residues: CAWVWRGNTEAFF.